One sample yielded the 10 T cell receptor beta chains listed below, sequenced in a study of molecular identifiers for immune sequencing clone quantification (dated by TCRdb to 2016 to 2018). Libraries were prepared through PCR. The data were produced on an Illumina HiSeq 4000. The raw public reads went through TCRdb reprocessing: fastp at Q25, MiXCR clone calling, in-frame beta chains kept. A single entry per CDR3 protein holds the most common genes and DNA from its merged rows. The sample profile shows approximately 90,000 distinct CDR3 sequences; 21% of them were found once. Together, the top ten hold roughly 1% of the sample. Specimen: naive CD8+ T cells from blood, with Jurkat cell RNA spiked in. In light of the paper, this sample's cell subset or site label describes: FACS-sorted CD8+CD4-CCR7+CD45RA+ naive T cells. The receptors derive from a human donor in good health. Some libraries in this study had Jurkat cell RNA spiked in.

Many counts were recorded for this clonotype. The V gene is TRBV14, the J gene TRBJ2-1, with D unclear. V lost 2 bases, J lost 1 base, and 3 bases lay in between. CDR1 and CDR2 (germline): SGHDN, FVKESK. The CDR3 has 13 residues. The CDR3 DNA reads TGTGCCAGCAGCCAAACGTCCTACAATGAGCAGTTCTTC. Protein product: CASSQTSYNEQFF.

This chain connects TRBV3-1 to TRBJ1-1, with D tentatively TRBD1 (5 bases). Germline V CDR1 and CDR2: LGHDT, YNNKEL (reference sequence). Trimming shortened V by 2 bases and J by 1 base, and 11 bases separated the two germline ends. The CDR3 has 15 amino acids. CDR3 nucleotides: TGTGCCAGCAGCCAAATCCCAGGGAAGAACACTGAAGCTTTCTTT. This gives the protein CASSQIPGKNTEAFF. Looking up the rest from reference TRBV3-1 and TRBJ1-1 gives the full variable domain: DTAVSQTPKYLVTQMGNDKSIKCEQNLGHDTMYWYKQDSKKFLKIMFSYNNKELIINETVPNRFSPKSPDKAHLNLHINSLELGDSAVYFCASSQIPGKNTEAFFGQGTRLTVV.

This clonotype was seen at least ten times. This chain links TRBV4-2 with TRBJ2-4; D is ambiguous. The CDR3 runs to 21 residues. Looked up from germline, CDR1 is LGHNA and CDR2 is YNFKEQ. V was pared by 0 bases and J by 0 bases, with 24 bases between. The CDR3 loop reads CASSQELSRTTKALAKNIQYF. In DNA form, the CDR3 reads TGTGCCAGCAGCCAAGAATTGTCCCGGACCACCAAAGCTTTAGCCAAAAACATTCAGTACTTC.

This clonotype was observed many times. The V gene is TRBV6-2 or TRBV6-3, the J gene TRBJ1-5; D is unclear. Trimming shortened V by 2 bases and J by 1 base, and 6 bases separated the two germline ends. CDR1 is MNHEY and CDR2 is SVGEGT in the germline V gene. CDR3 size: 14 residues. CDR3 amino acids: CASSYGESNQPQHF. CDR3 nucleotide sequence: TGTGCCAGCAGTTACGGGGAGAGCAATCAGCCCCAGCATTTT.

This sequence joins TRBV6-5 and TRBJ2-5; D remains unclear. Per germline, CDR1 MNHEY and CDR2 SVGAGI. This CDR3 spans 16 amino acids. V was trimmed by 5 bases and J by 4 bases, leaving 20 bases between them. The CDR3 sequence is CASSTRWKSEGETQYF. In DNA, the CDR3 is TGTGCCAGCAGTACCCGTTGGAAGTCCGAAGGAGAGACCCAGTACTTC.

This clonotype was recorded many times. CDR3 amino acids: CASSQDVGSNEKLFF. The CDR3 DNA sequence: TGCGCCAGCAGCCAAGACGTAGGGTCTAATGAAAAACTGTTTTTT. The genes are TRBV4-3 and TRBJ1-4, with D hard to call. Germline V gene lookup returns CDR1 LGHNA and CDR2 YSLEER. The CDR3 runs 15 residues. V lost 0 bases to trimming and J lost 3 bases, with 8 bases between them.

This clonotype has a count of ten or more. This chain links TRBV9 with TRBJ2-5; D may correspond to TRBD1 or TRBD2 (6 bases each). Between the trimmed V and J ends, which lost 0 bases and 1 base, there was a span of 10 bases. The CDR3 contains 15 residues. Germline-derived CDR1 and CDR2 are SGDLS and YYNGEE. Here the CDR3 reads CASSVVPGAQETQYF. CDR3 coding DNA: TGTGCCAGCAGCGTAGTACCGGGGGCCCAAGAGACCCAGTACTTC.

This clonotype was seen ten or more times. The rearrangement joins TRBV6-1 to TRBJ1-5; D gene ambiguous. CDR3 length: 15 amino acids. CDR1 is MNHNS, CDR2 SASEGT, per germline. V was pared by 2 bases and J by 3 bases, with 11 bases between. This CDR3 is CASSELRSVNQPQHF. CDR3 in DNA: TGTGCCAGCAGTGAACTTCGAAGTGTCAATCAGCCCCAGCATTTT.

This clonotype was counted many times. The J gene is TRBJ2-3, the V gene TRBV4-3, with TRBD1 matching 7 bases. With 1 base clipped from V and 2 bases from J, the junction kept 3 bases outside the gene matches. This CDR3 contains 15 residues. Germline loops: CDR1 LGHNA, CDR2 YSLEER. For the CDR3, the DNA is TGCGCCAGCAGCCAAGCCACAGGGGACACAGATACGCAGTATTTT. Translated: CASSQATGDTDTQYF.

The rearrangement uses TRBV5-8 and TRBJ2-4; a weak D match, TRBD2 (5 bases). The length of the CDR3 is 15 residues. The germline V and J ends were trimmed by 0 bases and 3 bases, with 10 bases remaining between them. The germline CDR1 and CDR2 sequences are SGHTS and YDEGEE. The CDR3 coding sequence is TGTGCCAGCAGCTTGGGTTACGGAGGCAAAAACATTCAGTACTTC. Translated, it gives CASSLGYGGKNIQYF.